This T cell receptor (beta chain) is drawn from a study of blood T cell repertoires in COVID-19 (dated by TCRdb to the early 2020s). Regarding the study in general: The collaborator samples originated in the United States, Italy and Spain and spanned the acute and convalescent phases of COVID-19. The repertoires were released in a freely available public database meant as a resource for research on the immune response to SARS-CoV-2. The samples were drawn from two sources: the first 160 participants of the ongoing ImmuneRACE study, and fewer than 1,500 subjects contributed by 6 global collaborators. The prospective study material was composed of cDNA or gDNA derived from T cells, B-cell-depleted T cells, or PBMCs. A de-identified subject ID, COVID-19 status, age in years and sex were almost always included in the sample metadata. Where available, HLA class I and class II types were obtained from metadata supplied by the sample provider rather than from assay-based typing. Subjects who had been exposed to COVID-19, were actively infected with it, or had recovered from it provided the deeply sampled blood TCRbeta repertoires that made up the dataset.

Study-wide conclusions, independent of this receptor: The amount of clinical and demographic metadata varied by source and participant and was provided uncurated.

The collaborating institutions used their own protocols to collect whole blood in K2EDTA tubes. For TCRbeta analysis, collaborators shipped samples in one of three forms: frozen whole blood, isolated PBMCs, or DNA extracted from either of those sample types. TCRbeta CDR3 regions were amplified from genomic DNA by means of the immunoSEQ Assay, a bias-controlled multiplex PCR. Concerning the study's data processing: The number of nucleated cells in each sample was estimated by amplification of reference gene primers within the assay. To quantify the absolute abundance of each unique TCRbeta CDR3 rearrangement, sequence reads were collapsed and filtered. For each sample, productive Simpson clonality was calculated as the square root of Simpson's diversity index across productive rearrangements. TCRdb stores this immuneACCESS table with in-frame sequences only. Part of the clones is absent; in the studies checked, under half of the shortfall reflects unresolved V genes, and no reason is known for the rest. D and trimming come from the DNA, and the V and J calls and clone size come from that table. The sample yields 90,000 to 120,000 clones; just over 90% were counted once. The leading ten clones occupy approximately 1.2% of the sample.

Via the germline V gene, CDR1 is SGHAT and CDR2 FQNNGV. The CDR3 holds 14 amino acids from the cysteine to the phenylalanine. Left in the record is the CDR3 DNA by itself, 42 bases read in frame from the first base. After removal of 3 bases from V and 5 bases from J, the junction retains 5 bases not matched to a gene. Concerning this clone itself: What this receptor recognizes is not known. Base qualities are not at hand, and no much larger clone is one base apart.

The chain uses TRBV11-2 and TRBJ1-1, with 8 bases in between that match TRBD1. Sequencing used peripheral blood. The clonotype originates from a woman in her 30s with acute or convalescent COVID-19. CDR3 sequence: CASSLDREGTEAFF. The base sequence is TGTGCCAGCAGCTTGGACAGGGAAGGAACTGAAGCTTTCTTT.